The next 27 T cell receptor beta chains were all read from a single sample in a study of early T cells in non-severe SARS-CoV-2 infection. TCRdb processed the 5' RACE reads anew with MiXCR; each CDR3 protein has one entry. This table holds approximately 110,000 distinct CDR3 sequences, under 15% found once. The source material was whole blood. These receptors originate from an adult who was a healthcare worker with PCR-confirmed SARS-CoV-2 infection or an uninfected control (not recorded which).

The gene calls are TRBV30 and TRBJ1-5, with D possibly being TRBD1 (5 bases). The germline CDR1 and CDR2 sequences are GTSNPN and SVGIG (reference sequence). The V end lost 1 base, the J end lost 0 bases, and 7 bases lay between the germline ends. This CDR3 has 14 residues. CDR3 residues: CAWSGDFSNQPQHF. The CDR3 coding sequence is TGTGCCTGGAGTGGGGACTTTAGCAATCAGCCCCAGCATTTT.

V gene TRBV12-3 or TRBV12-4 combines with J gene TRBJ1-4, with D perhaps matching TRBD1 (5 bases). V lost 6 bases, J lost 6 bases, and 14 bases lay in between. This CDR3 comprises 14 residues. The CDR3 nucleotides are TGTGCCAGCAGCGGGACGAGGAGGGATGAAAAACTGTTTTTT. The encoded protein is CASSGTRRDEKLFF.

This clonotype was detected ten times or more. J is TRBJ2-7 and V is TRBV12-3 or TRBV12-4; 9 positions match TRBD2. CDR3 length: 15 amino acids. The J segment lost 0 bases and the V segment lost 0 bases, leaving 0 bases of the junction unmatched. The CDR3 DNA sequence: TGTGCCAGCAGTTTAGCTAGCGGGGGCTCCTACGAGCAGTACTTC. Its translation: CASSLASGGSYEQYF.

The chain carries TRBV20-1 and TRBJ2-3; 9 positions match TRBD2. V trimming: 2 bases; J trimming: 0 bases; junction bases outside the gene matches: 6. Germline CDR1 reads DFQATT; CDR2 reads SNEGSKA (reference sequence). The CDR3 is made up of 16 amino acids. The CDR3 region has the DNA TGCAGTGCTAGAAGGCTAGCGGGGACTAGCACAGATACGCAGTATTTT. Residues: CSARRLAGTSTDTQYF.

CDR3 region: CSVEGRAGGYNEQFF. Here the CDR3 DNA reads TGCAGCGTTGAAGGGAGAGCGGGGGGGTACAATGAGCAGTTCTTC. V gene TRBV29-1 combines with J gene TRBJ2-1; 10 nucleotides match TRBD2. This CDR3 spans 15 amino acids. Germline V gene sequence: CDR1 SQVTM, CDR2 ANQGSEA. The V segment lost 1 base and the J segment 4 bases; nucleotides outside the gene matches: 4.

The V gene is TRBV7-2, the J gene TRBJ2-3; no clear D. The CDR3 runs 14 residues. Deletions cut 5 bases from V and 4 bases from J, with 13 bases between. Looked up from germline, CDR1 is SGHTA and CDR2 is FQGNSA. The CDR3 region is CASSNQDGSDTQYF. DNA for the CDR3: TGTGCCAGCAGCAACCAGGACGGTTCAGATACGCAGTATTTT.

The gene calls are TRBV3-1 and TRBJ1-1; D ambiguous. The CDR3 length is 13 residues. Germline assignment: CDR1 LGHDT and CDR2 YNNKEL (reference sequence). The V end was cut by 0 bases, the J end by 5 bases, with 7 bases between. CDR3 amino acids: CASSQDPATEAFF. CDR3 DNA: TGTGCCAGCAGCCAAGATCCGGCTACTGAAGCTTTCTTT.

V usage is TRBV13 and J usage is TRBJ1-4, with D possibly being TRBD1 (6 bases). The CDR3 runs 16 residues. Between the trimmed V and J ends, which lost 4 bases and 2 bases, there was a span of 14 bases. The germline V gene encodes CDR1 PRHDT and CDR2 FYEKMQ (reference sequence). The CDR3 DNA is TGTGCCAGCAGCTACAAAACAGGGTCTACTAATGAAAAACTGTTTTTT. This codes for CASSYKTGSTNEKLFF.

This clonotype was counted between two and nine times. The V and J genes are TRBV12-3 or TRBV12-4 and TRBJ1-1; D is unresolved. This CDR3 is 15 amino acids long. The ends were cut back, 1 base at V and 2 bases at J, with 11 bases in the middle. The DNA for the CDR3 is TGTGCCAGCAGTTTAGTCGCGGGATACAACACTGAAGCTTTCTTT. Its protein product is CASSLVAGYNTEAFF.

This rearrangement joins TRBV24-1 to TRBJ2-1; D gene ambiguous. The CDR3 extends over 11 amino acids. Germline-derived CDR1 and CDR2 are KGHDR and SFDVKD. V was clipped by 9 bases and J by 6 bases, with 8 bases between them. For the CDR3, the DNA is TGTGCCACCGGCTTGGGCAATGAGCAGTTCTTC. It encodes CATGLGNEQFF.

The sample holds one count of this clonotype. The chain links TRBV7-6 to TRBJ2-7; 8 nucleotides agree with TRBD2. The germline V gene has CDR1 SGHVS and CDR2 FNYEAQ. This CDR3 region has 14 residues. V lost 8 bases to trimming and J lost 3 bases; unmatched junction nucleotides: 9. The CDR3 loop is CASSPRGGFYEQYF. DNA for the CDR3: TGTGCCAGCTCCCCCCGGGGGGGATTCTACGAGCAGTACTTC. The variable domain in full, completed from reference TRBV7-6 and TRBJ2-7, reads GAGVSQSPRYKVTKRGQDVALRCDPISGHVSLYWYRQALGQGPEFLTYFNYEAQQDKSGLPNDRFSAERPEGSISTLTIQRTEQRDSAMYRCASSPRGGFYEQYFGPGTRLTVT.

This clonotype was recorded a few times. The rearrangement joins TRBV3-1 to TRBJ2-3, with a tentative D call TRBD1 (6 bases). CDR3 length equals 14 residues. Trimming removed 6 bases at V and 6 bases at J, with 16 bases between. Germline loops: CDR1 LGHDT, CDR2 YNNKEL (reference sequence). CDR3 DNA sequence: TGTGCCAGCAGACGGGACACGGGCCCCGATACGCAGTATTTT. The encoded protein is CASRRDTGPDTQYF.

The rearrangement joins TRBV6-2 or TRBV6-3 to TRBJ2-7; 7 positions agree with TRBD1. Losses at the gene ends were 2 bases for V and 2 bases for J; bases not matched to a gene: 6. The CDR3 runs to 15 residues. Germline-derived CDR1 and CDR2 are MNHEY and SVGEGT. This chain's CDR3 is CASSYKGTATYEQYF. CDR3 nucleotides: TGTGCCAGCAGTTACAAGGGGACAGCAACCTACGAGCAGTACTTC.

V usage is TRBV3-1 and J usage is TRBJ2-2, with a weak D call TRBD2 (5 bases). The CDR3 is made up of 14 amino acids. V lost 4 bases and J 6 bases, leaving 12 bases between the germline ends. Germline-derived CDR1 and CDR2 are LGHDT and YNNKEL (reference sequence). The CDR3 reads CASSPRPGAGELFF. CDR3 DNA: TGTGCCAGCAGCCCTCGACCCGGGGCCGGGGAGCTGTTTTTT.

Of note for this clonotype: One end of the junction varies from germline; a read error may be responsible. The V gene is TRBV2, the J gene TRBJ1-6, with TRBD1 matching 7 bases. The CDR3 sequence is 15 residues long. Germline assignment: CDR1 SNHLY and CDR2 FYNNEI. CDR3 in DNA: TGCGCCAGCAGTGAAGGGGGCGGTTATAATTCACCCCTCCACTTT. Residues: CASSEGGGYNSPLHF.

The chain combines TRBV7-6 with TRBJ2-7, with D maybe TRBD1 (5 bases). CDR1 is SGHVS, CDR2 FNYEAQ, per germline. The CDR3 contains 11 residues. The V gene lost 4 bases and the J gene lost 5 bases, with 6 bases spanning the gap. CDR3: CASSWGHEQYF. In DNA form, the CDR3 reads TGTGCCAGCAGCTGGGGCCACGAGCAGTACTTC.

This clonotype has a single count. V is TRBV6-1 and J is TRBJ1-5; D is undetermined. V lost 7 bases and J lost 3, with 16 bases in between. This CDR3 contains 15 residues. CDR1 MNHNS and CDR2 SASEGT come from the germline V gene. The CDR3 DNA reads TGTGCCAGCAATCCTCTTACGACCCTCAATCAGCCCCAGCATTTT. Residues: CASNPLTTLNQPQHF.

This clonotype was recorded a few times. The V call is TRBV2, the J call TRBJ1-2; no clear D gene. V was shortened by 6 bases and J by 8 bases, with 19 bases between the two germline ends. The CDR3 contains 14 residues. Germline CDR1 reads SNHLY; CDR2 reads FYNNEI. In nucleotides, the CDR3 is TGTGCCAGCAGCACCTCCGGGAGCCTGGGCGGCTACACCTTC. It is translated as CASSTSGSLGGYTF.

This clonotype was observed a handful of times. This sequence joins TRBV11-2 and TRBJ1-3, with 8 bases identical to TRBD1. The CDR3 loop spans 15 amino acids. The V segment lost 5 bases and the J segment 0 bases; nucleotides outside the gene matches: 3. CDR1 and CDR2 from the germline V gene are SGHAT and FQNNGV. The CDR3 DNA follows: TGTGCCAGCAGCCAGGGACAGGACTCTGGAAACACCATATATTTT. Translation: CASSQGQDSGNTIYF.

This clonotype was counted many times. The chain couples TRBV12-3 or TRBV12-4 to TRBJ1-1, with 10 bases lining up with TRBD1. The V segment lost 6 bases and the J segment 4 bases; nucleotides outside the gene matches: 8. This CDR3 is built from 15 residues. In DNA, the CDR3 is TGTGCCAGCAGAAGACAGGGGGCAATGAGCACTGAAGCTTTCTTT. Amino acids: CASRRQGAMSTEAFF.

The V call is TRBV10-2, the J call TRBJ2-1; 13 positions match TRBD2. CDR3 length: 15 amino acids. J gave up 8 bases and V 7 bases, and 8 bases lay outside the gene matches. CDR1 WSHSY and CDR2 SAAADI come from the germline V gene. CDR3 DNA sequence: TGCGCCAGCACTAGGACTAGCGGGGGACGGCATGAGCAGTTCTTC. It yields the protein CASTRTSGGRHEQFF.

This clonotype appeared a few times. The chain recombines TRBV5-6 with TRBJ2-1; D is undetermined. The CDR3 extends over 13 amino acids. From germline, CDR1 is SGHDT and CDR2 YYEEEE. The V and J ends lost 4 bases and 4 bases respectively, with 9 bases between them. CDR3 bases: TGTGCCAGCAGCCGGGCCTTATACAATGAGCAGTTCTTC. This sequence encodes CASSRALYNEQFF. Full variable domain (outside the CDR3, taken from reference TRBV5-6 and TRBJ2-1): DAGVTQSPTHLIKTRGQQVTLRCSPKSGHDTVSWYQQALGQGPQFIFQYYEEEERQRGNFPDRFSGHQFPNYSSELNVNALLLGDSALYLCASSRALYNEQFFGPGTRLTVL.

The chain combines TRBV12-5 with TRBJ2-5; D is unresolved. V was trimmed by 3 bases and J by 5 bases, leaving 10 bases between them. This CDR3 has 13 amino acids. The V gene's germline CDR1 is LGHNT and CDR2 FRNRAP. CDR3 residues: CASGLSPLETQYF. In nucleotides, the CDR3 is TGTGCTAGTGGTTTATCACCCCTGGAGACCCAGTACTTC. Full variable domain (missing parts from reference TRBV12-5 and TRBJ2-5): DARVTQTPRHKVTEMGQEVTMRCQPILGHNTVFWYRQTMMQGLELLAYFRNRAPLDDSGMPKDRFSAEMPDATLATLKIQPSEPRDSAVYFCASGLSPLETQYFGPGTRLLVL.

This chain connects TRBV5-1 to TRBJ2-3, with D perhaps TRBD2 (6 bases). Trimming pared 4 bases from V and 1 base from J, leaving 10 bases between. The CDR3 spans 14 residues. CDR1 SGHRS and CDR2 YFSETQ come from the germline V gene. CDR3 residues: CASSGGTGTDTQYF. The CDR3 DNA follows: TGCGCCAGCAGCGGGGGGACTGGCACAGATACGCAGTATTTT.

This chain's CDR3 is CASSGETGVSGANVLTF. The CDR3 nucleotides are TGTGCCAGTAGTGGAGAGACAGGGGTTTCTGGGGCCAACGTCCTGACTTTC. V is TRBV19 and J is TRBJ2-6; 8 bases fit TRBD1. The CDR3 has 17 residues. Germline CDR1 and CDR2: LNHDA and SQIVND (reference sequence). The V segment lost 5 bases and the J segment 1 base; nucleotides outside the gene matches: 7.

This clonotype was seen a handful of times. The rearrangement uses TRBV11-2 and TRBJ2-5; D might be TRBD1 (5 bases). CDR1 and CDR2 from the germline V gene are SGHAT and FQNNGV. CDR3 length: 16 amino acids. V gave up 2 bases and J gave up 2 bases, with 15 bases separating them. The CDR3 DNA follows: TGTGCCAGCAGCTTAAGGGGCGGCGACGGACAAGAGACCCAGTACTTC. Translated, it gives CASSLRGGDGQETQYF.

DNA for the CDR3: TGCGCCAGCAGCTTAGTGAGCAGCGGGGATTTCAATGAGCAGTTCTTC. It yields the protein CASSLVSSGDFNEQFF. The chain combines TRBV5-1 with TRBJ2-1; 7 bases align to TRBD2. This CDR3 contains 16 residues. Looked up from germline, CDR1 is SGHRS and CDR2 is YFSETQ. The ends lost 2 bases at V and 6 bases at J; junction bases unmatched: 11.